The 13 T cell receptor beta chains presented below share a single source sample, sequenced in a study of shared clonotypes between healthy human individuals. Data came from immunoSEQ multiplex PCR; TCRdb stores just in-frame clones and leaves some out. Here the sample spans approximately 980,000 clones, over 60% being singletons. Sequenced material: memory CD4+ T cells sorted from blood. The subset is: CD45RA-negative fraction. Every receptor here comes from a man between 18 and 35 years old in good health.

The chain recombines TRBV19 with TRBJ1-3; 7 nucleotides line up with TRBD1. The CDR3 consists of 14 residues. CDR1 is LNHDA, CDR2 SQIVND, per germline (reference sequence). V lost 7 bases and J lost 5; bases outside the gene matches: 8. CDR3 sequence (DNA): TGTGCCAGTATCGGGACAGCGACGAGAAACACCATATATTTT. Residues: CASIGTATRNTIYF.

This rearrangement joins TRBV4-2 to TRBJ2-7; D may be TRBD2 (5 bases). Germline CDR1 reads LGHNA; CDR2 reads YNFKEQ. Trimming pared 2 bases from V and 2 bases from J, leaving 7 bases between. This CDR3 is built from 13 residues. For the CDR3, the DNA is TGTGCCAGCAGCCAACCGGGAACCTACGAGCAGTACTTC. Protein sequence: CASSQPGTYEQYF.

V usage is TRBV4-2 and J usage is TRBJ2-1; 14 nucleotides match TRBD2. The CDR3 is 15 amino acids. The V gene end was trimmed by 4 bases and the J gene end by 7 bases; junction bases not matched to a gene: 3. Germline lookup yields CDR1 LGHNA and CDR2 YNFKEQ. The CDR3 sequence is CASSPTSGGANEQFF. The CDR3 nucleotides are TGTGCCAGCAGCCCGACTAGCGGGGGGGCAAATGAGCAGTTCTTC.

This clone has only one observation. This chain joins TRBV30 and TRBJ1-1; D remains unclear. Trimming took off 1 base at V and 0 bases at J, with 6 bases between the two ends. Germline V gives CDR1 GTSNPN, CDR2 SVGIG (reference sequence). This CDR3 is built from 13 residues. CDR3 amino acids: CAWSGILNTEAFF. As DNA, the CDR3 is TGTGCCTGGAGTGGTATCCTGAACACTGAAGCTTTCTTT.

CDR3: CASSRQGDNEQFF. The CDR3 nucleotides are TGTGCCAGTAGTAGACAGGGAGACAATGAGCAGTTCTTC. The chain uses TRBV19 and TRBJ2-1; TRBD1 matches 7 bases. The germline gives CDR1 LNHDA, CDR2 SQIVND (reference sequence). The V and J ends lost 4 bases and 5 bases, in that order; junction bases with no gene match: 2. This CDR3 spans 13 amino acids.

This rearrangement joins TRBV15 to TRBJ1-2; D call uncertain. V shed 1 base and J shed 3 bases, with 9 bases lying between them. Germline V gene data show CDR1 as LNHNV and CDR2 as YYDKDF (reference sequence). The CDR3 has 14 residues. CDR3 protein: CATSRGASYYGYTF. CDR3 DNA sequence: TGTGCCACCAGCAGAGGAGCGTCGTACTATGGCTACACCTTC.

DNA for the CDR3: TGTGCCAGCAGCACGGGACTGAGGGACTCTGAAGCTTTCTTT. Translating it yields CASSTGLRDSEAFF. The chain recombines TRBV5-5 with TRBJ1-1; D perhaps matches TRBD1 (5 bases). V was trimmed by 4 bases and J by 6 bases, leaving 16 bases between them. The V gene's germline CDR1 is SGHKS and CDR2 YYEKEE (reference sequence). The length of the CDR3 is 14 residues. Filled out from reference TRBV5-5 and TRBJ1-1, the complete variable domain reads DAGVTQSPTHLIKTRGQQVTLRCSPISGHKSVSWYQQVLGQGPQFIFQYYEKEERGRGNFPDRFSARQFPNYSSELNVNALLLGDSALYLCASSTGLRDSEAFFGQGTRLTVV.

This chain joins TRBV5-4 and TRBJ1-1, with no clear D. V lost 3 bases, J lost 1 base, and 7 bases lay in between. The CDR3 has 13 amino acids. Germline loops: CDR1 SGHNT, CDR2 YYREEE (reference sequence). CDR3 in amino acids: CASSSQANTEAFF. The CDR3 region has the DNA TGTGCCAGCAGCTCCCAGGCGAACACTGAAGCTTTCTTT.

This clone has a handful of counts. This chain joins TRBV30 and TRBJ1-2; D call uncertain. Deletions cut 6 bases from V and 8 bases from J, with 13 bases between. The CDR3 contains 11 residues. Germline V lookup: CDR1 GTSNPN, CDR2 SVGIG (reference sequence). The CDR3 here is CACPREGGYTF. The CDR3 DNA sequence: TGTGCCTGTCCCCGGGAAGGCGGCTACACCTTC.

This clone was counted a single time. This sequence joins TRBV28 and TRBJ1-1; 8 positions agree with TRBD1. Germline-derived CDR1 and CDR2 are MDHEN and SYDVKM. This CDR3 is built from 13 residues. V shed 11 bases and J 0 bases; nucleotides not matched to a gene: 5. CDR3 coding DNA: TGTGCCGGAGGACAGGGCCTGAACACTGAAGCTTTCTTT. Its translation is CAGGQGLNTEAFF.

This rearrangement joins TRBV13 to TRBJ2-7; D may correspond to TRBD1 or TRBD2 (5 bases each). Germline V gene data show CDR1 as PRHDT and CDR2 as FYEKMQ (reference sequence). V lost 0 bases and J 5 bases, leaving 14 bases between the germline ends. The CDR3 length is 15 residues. CDR3 nucleotide sequence: TGTGCCAGCAGCTTAGGTGTCTCTGGGACCGACGAGCAGTACTTC. Translation: CASSLGVSGTDEQYF.

V and J are TRBV18 and TRBJ1-1, with a tentative D call TRBD1 (6 bases). Deletions cut 1 base from V and 1 base from J, with 13 bases between. In germline, CDR1 is KGHSH, CDR2 LQKENI. CDR3 length equals 16 residues. The CDR3 spells CASSPQSVQGNTEAFF. The CDR3 DNA follows: TGTGCCAGCTCACCACAATCTGTACAGGGGAACACTGAAGCTTTCTTT. The full variable domain, with the rest looked up from reference TRBV18 and TRBJ1-1, is NAGVMQNPRHLVRRRGQEARLRCSPMKGHSHVYWYRQLPEEGLKFMVYLQKENIIDESGMPKERFSAEFPKEGPSILRIQQVVRGDSAAYFCASSPQSVQGNTEAFFGQGTRLTVV.

Of note for this clone: At the DNA level, this CDR3 is encoded by other sequences in the same sample as well. CDR3 residues: CASSLGRANTGELFF. CDR3 nucleotide sequence: TGTGCCAGCAGCTTAGGCCGGGCGAACACCGGGGAGCTGTTTTTT. The chain carries TRBV11-3 and TRBJ2-2; no clear D gene. The ends were cut back, 1 base at V and 0 bases at J, with 6 bases in the middle. The CDR3 spans 15 residues. Germline assignment: CDR1 SGHNT and CDR2 YENEEA. Full variable domain (rest looked up from reference TRBV11-3 and TRBJ2-2): EAGVVQSPRYKIIEKKQPVAFWCNPISGHNTLYWYLQNLGQGPELLIRYENEEAVDDSQLPKDRFSAERLKGVDSTLKIQPAELGDSAVYLCASSLGRANTGELFFGEGSRLTVL.